This TCR beta chain was profiled in a study of identical twins. TCRdb independently ran MiXCR on the 5' RACE reads; one entry per CDR3 protein. The data contain approximately 150,000 distinct CDR3 sequences, roughly 3.5% of them singletons. In this sample, this clonotype turned up many times. Sequencing was done on a sample of memory T cells sorted from blood. This clonotype originated in a man between 18 and 29 years old in good health.

The CDR3 DNA sequence: TGTGCCAGCAGCTTTGGACAGGGGGATAATTCACCCCTCCACTTT. Its translation: CASSFGQGDNSPLHF. The chain carries TRBV7-3 and TRBJ1-6, with 10 bases matching TRBD1. Germline V lookup: CDR1 SGHTA, CDR2 FQGTGA. With V trimmed by 3 bases and J by 5 bases, 1 base remained unmatched. This CDR3 has 15 residues.